The 3 T cell receptor beta chains listed next were all sequenced from one sample in a study of T-cell memory formation after mild COVID-19. Each CDR3 protein gets one entry after TCRdb re-called the 5' RACE reads with MiXCR. This sample carries 95,000 to 110,000 distinct CDR3 sequences, approximately 15% of them seen once, and the ten largest clones take 35% to 40%. Sequenced: PBMCs or a T cell subset sorted from them (not recorded which). The receptors shown here come from a man between 18 and 29 years old who had mild COVID-19 (a few samples of this study predate the infection). Cell type and time point are not known.

This clonotype was seen a handful of times. The genes are TRBV4-2 and TRBJ2-1; D is tentatively TRBD1 or TRBD2 (5 bases each). Germline CDR1 LGHNA, CDR2 YNFKEQ. The CDR3 is 14 residues long. V shed 5 bases and J shed 7 bases, with 15 bases lying between them. In nucleotides, the CDR3 is TGTGCCAGCAGCGCAACCGGGGCAGGGAATGAGCAGTTCTTC. Its translation: CASSATGAGNEQFF.

Many counts were recorded for this clonotype. CDR3 nucleotides: TGCGCCAGCAGCCAAGAGGGCAACTCTGGGGCCAACGTCCTGACTTTC. Its translation is CASSQEGNSGANVLTF. The chain combines TRBV4-1 with TRBJ2-6; D is ambiguous. Germline V gene sequence: CDR1 MGHRA, CDR2 YSYEKL. CDR3 length: 16 amino acids. The V gene lost 0 bases and the J gene lost 0 bases, with 6 bases spanning the gap.

This clonotype came up a few times. V usage is TRBV5-1 and J usage is TRBJ2-7; D tentatively reads TRBD1 or TRBD2 (6 bases each). V shed 2 bases and J shed 4 bases, with 19 bases lying between them. Germline V gene lookup returns CDR1 SGHRS and CDR2 YFSETQ. The CDR3 is made up of 16 amino acids. In DNA, the CDR3 is TGCGCCAGCAGCTTAAGCTCACAGGGAGGAGGGTACGAGCAGTACTTC. Translated: CASSLSSQGGGYEQYF.